This T cell receptor (beta chain) originates from a study of neurological immune-mediated disorders. Findings and caveats of the study: Clinical and MRI features did not associate with the cluster found in multiple sclerosis patients.

This clonotype was seen ten or more times. What it binds is not known. This CDR3 has 12 amino acids. Between the trimmed V and J ends, which lost 3 bases and 2 bases, there was a span of 4 bases. Germline V gene sequence: CDR1 DFQATT, CDR2 SNEGSKA (reference sequence). TCRdb passed the 5' RACE reads through MiXCR, listing each CDR3 protein once. This table has 100,000 or so distinct CDR3 sequences, approximately 3.3% appearing once. 2 million unsorted PBMCs were stored in RNAlater at -80 °C before RNA extraction. The sequence was collected from a young woman with multiple sclerosis. The specimen sequenced was PBMCs. The chain has TRBV20-1 and TRBJ2-2; D ambiguous. This CDR3 reads CSASANTGELFF. The CDR3, as DNA: TGCAGTGCTAGCGCAAACACCGGGGAGCTGTTTTTT.